These T cell receptor beta chains were read from a single sample in a study of blood T cells in healthy people across ages. TCRdb itself ran the 5' RACE reads through MiXCR, one entry per CDR3 protein. The top ten clones hold roughly 8.2% of a sample with 1.5 million to 2 million distinct CDR3 sequences, 28% of them seen once. Material: blood. These receptors all come from a young woman in good health. Each CDR3 is given without its conserved first and last residue. Each record gives: V gene, CDR3 protein.

v_gene: TRBV29-1
CDR3aa: SVEGLAGGTDTQY

v_gene: TRBV12-3/TRBV12-4
CDR3aa: ASSMKETQY

v_gene: TRBV5-1
CDR3aa: ASGQSHAGNYGYT

v_gene: TRBV11-2
CDR3aa: ASSLDWRLAGVVRETQY

v_gene: TRBV5-1
CDR3aa: ASSLGMANTEAF

v_gene: TRBV7-9
CDR3aa: ASSLSLAGPYEQY

v_gene: TRBV9
CDR3aa: ASSVVGGEQF

v_gene: TRBV11-2
CDR3aa: ASSSQGYTQY

v_gene: TRBV20-1
CDR3aa: SARVGRDEF

v_gene: TRBV6-5
CDR3aa: ASSSRQGLDYGYT

v_gene: TRBV5-1
CDR3aa: ASSMDRGDTQY

v_gene: TRBV5-1
CDR3aa: ASSLNSGTGAHNEQF

v_gene: TRBV27
CDR3aa: ASPGQNSSGANVLT

v_gene: TRBV6-5
CDR3aa: ASSDDGGSSYNEQF

v_gene: TRBV5-1
CDR3aa: ASSPSGRYQETQY

v_gene: TRBV12-3/TRBV12-4
CDR3aa: ASRQGQQSYGYT

v_gene: TRBV20-1
CDR3aa: SARHGWSTDTQY

v_gene: TRBV28
CDR3aa: ASTSPGTESETQY

v_gene: TRBV5-5
CDR3aa: ASSPGTSGTDTQY

v_gene: TRBV9
CDR3aa: ASSVVRGSTDTQY

v_gene: TRBV24-1
CDR3aa: ATSDWGSLEQF

v_gene: TRBV7-2
CDR3aa: ASRKGHGGSYEQY

v_gene: TRBV29-1
CDR3aa: SVGSMSITDTQY

v_gene: TRBV12-3/TRBV12-4
CDR3aa: ASSLSWTAEQPQH

v_gene: TRBV6-1
CDR3aa: ASTSRGYEQY

v_gene: TRBV10-3
CDR3aa: AISPRTSLDTDTQY

v_gene: TRBV3-1
CDR3aa: ASSQESGGQNNEQF

v_gene: TRBV2
CDR3aa: ASSEGGQVETQY

v_gene: TRBV20-1
CDR3aa: SARESGTTQDTQY

v_gene: TRBV6-6
CDR3aa: AISYSYGTEAF

v_gene: TRBV7-9
CDR3aa: ASSLTGGGGYEQY

v_gene: TRBV3-1
CDR3aa: ASRRAGTGKNYGYT

v_gene: TRBV12-3/TRBV12-4
CDR3aa: ASSLGLYGYT

v_gene: TRBV27
CDR3aa: ASLGNGYEQY

v_gene: TRBV7-2
CDR3aa: ASSQRTQTDTQY

v_gene: TRBV9
CDR3aa: ASSGTGGAIGTDTQY

v_gene: TRBV5-1
CDR3aa: ASRRGAGATDTQY

v_gene: TRBV5-1
CDR3aa: ASSLEGREDYGYT

v_gene: TRBV7-2
CDR3aa: ASSLRLTGLQAYEQY

v_gene: TRBV7-8
CDR3aa: ASSLGIRTGGEEQF

v_gene: TRBV7-9
CDR3aa: ASNFIAGGFNEQF

v_gene: TRBV3-1
CDR3aa: ASSQDARYNEQF

v_gene: TRBV11-2
CDR3aa: ASSPRQDMTEAF